This T cell receptor beta chain is from a study of PD-L1 blockade in urothelial cancer. Across the whole study: From 0 to 3 prior chemotherapy regimens had been given to the patients.

V shed 0 bases and J shed 0 bases, with 12 bases lying between them. Germline-derived CDR1 and CDR2 are ENHRY and SYGVKD. CDR3 length: 17 amino acids. Repertoires were generated with immunoSEQ multiplex PCR, while TCRdb's copy carries only in-frame clones and drops some. The table records about 120,000 clones, about 82% of them present only once. Sample time point: peripheral blood 6 weeks after treatment start. This rearrangement joins TRBV10-3 to TRBJ1-3; D is ambiguous. Sequencing used PBMCs, obtained around atezolizumab (anti-PD-L1) treatment. This TCR was recovered from a man between 45 and 60 years old with urothelial cancer. The CDR3 here is CAISESTWYYSGNTIYF. The CDR3 DNA follows: TGTGCCATCAGTGAGTCGACGTGGTACTACTCTGGAAACACCATATATTTT.